A selection of T cell receptor beta chains follows, all from one sample in a study of T cell responses to AZD1222 COVID-19 vaccine. Produced via immunoSEQ multiplex PCR; TCRdb's table is partial and in-frame only. The table shows about 150,000 clones, with around 91% occurring only once. Sequenced material: peripheral blood, taken 28 days after the second AZD1222 dose. These receptors were collected from an adult who received the AZD1222 COVID-19 vaccine. CDR3s include the opening cysteine and the closing phenylalanine or tryptophan. Fields, in order: V gene, J gene, CDR3 protein.

V: TRBV18; J: TRBJ1-6; CDR3: CASSRESSYNSPLHF
V: TRBV7-8; J: TRBJ2-7; CDR3: CASFPRVRGQAYEQYF
V: TRBV19; J: TRBJ2-3; CDR3: CASGGRSQGSDTQYF
V: TRBV28; J: TRBJ2-5; CDR3: CASRSQEKTQYF
V: TRBV19; J: TRBJ1-4; CDR3: CASSMAGAGGEKLFF
V: TRBV2; J: TRBJ1-2; CDR3: CASSEAKMKYGYTF
V: TRBV2; J: TRBJ1-1; CDR3: CASRVQGLGNTEAFF
V: TRBV7-2; J: TRBJ1-2; CDR3: CASSLDWSGYTF
V: TRBV3-1/TRBV3-2; J: TRBJ2-2; CDR3: CASSLNTGELFF
V: TRBV5-8; J: TRBJ1-1; CDR3: CASSLGPGGTEAFF
V: TRBV27; J: TRBJ2-7; CDR3: CASSLSFGDYEQYF
V: TRBV5-1; J: TRBJ1-1; CDR3: CASSFSRGNTEAFF
V: TRBV6-2/TRBV6-3; J: TRBJ1-1; CDR3: CASSYRGVGRVSKNTEAFF
V: TRBV24-1; J: TRBJ2-1; CDR3: CATSDLAAKYNEQFF
V: TRBV27; J: TRBJ1-6; CDR3: CASTRSSYNSPLHF
V: TRBV19; J: TRBJ2-1; CDR3: CASSNALAGNNEQFF
V: TRBV3-1/TRBV3-2; J: TRBJ2-1; CDR3: CASSLYGLAGVSMNEQFF
V: TRBV5-6; J: TRBJ2-3; CDR3: CASREQGRGTDTQYF
V: TRBV10-1; J: TRBJ1-4; CDR3: CASSPVLGKLFF
V: TRBV5-1; J: TRBJ2-7; CDR3: CASSPDRASEQYF
V: TRBV2; J: TRBJ1-2; CDR3: CASSLGLPRDGYTF
V: TRBV14; J: TRBJ1-5; CDR3: CASSQDRRQPQHF
V: TRBV30; J: TRBJ1-2; CDR3: CAWSASGAGGYTF
V: TRBV18; J: TRBJ2-7; CDR3: CASSPSDEQYF
V: TRBV7-2; J: TRBJ2-7; CDR3: CASSSMAVSSYEQYF
V: TRBV15; J: TRBJ2-4; CDR3: CATSRKEGAQGNIQYF
V: TRBV28; J: TRBJ1-5; CDR3: CASSFPGGFHQPQHF
V: TRBV9; J: TRBJ1-3; CDR3: CASTPGSGNTIYF
V: TRBV12-3/TRBV12-4; J: TRBJ1-2; CDR3: CASSSSQAAGYTF
V: TRBV10-2; J: TRBJ1-2; CDR3: CASSDLIRQIVRGYTF
V: TRBV2; J: TRBJ2-7; CDR3: CASRLQGFPLEQYF
V: TRBV9; J: TRBJ1-4; CDR3: CASSAGGQSDGKLFF
V: TRBV10-3; J: TRBJ1-5; CDR3: CAISESAGVGNQPQHF
V: TRBV19; J: TRBJ2-3; CDR3: CASSLGLAGGPRTDTQYF
V: TRBV19; J: TRBJ2-6; CDR3: CASSIDLWTGSSGANVLTF
V: TRBV6-5; J: TRBJ1-2; CDR3: CASSYSGTRDGYTF
V: TRBV5-1; J: TRBJ1-2; CDR3: CASSLGRQGAAESYGYTF
V: TRBV24-1; J: TRBJ1-5; CDR3: CATSDPGQGSNQPQHF
V: TRBV11-2; J: TRBJ1-2; CDR3: CASSLSGGSNYGYTF
V: TRBV10-3; J: TRBJ2-1; CDR3: CAISGGQVAIRNEQFF
V: TRBV18; J: TRBJ2-2; CDR3: CASSSTVAGRTGELFF
V: TRBV18; J: TRBJ1-2; CDR3: CASSDGQGLYGYTF
V: TRBV6-5; J: TRBJ1-3; CDR3: CASSTGPFSGNTIYF
V: TRBV5-1; J: TRBJ2-3; CDR3: CASSLGTSGATDTQYF
V: TRBV5-6; J: TRBJ1-2; CDR3: CASSLGRSGYTF